The present T cell receptor beta chain was sequenced within a study of PD-1 blockade in classical Hodgkin lymphoma. The assay was immunoSEQ multiplex PCR, and TCRdb's table has in-frame clones only and misses some. The data hold about 96,000 clones, with 93% observed a single time. Time point reported: cycle 4 day 1 (C4D1), after six to seven weeks of nivolumab. The patients all showed relapse after autologous stem cell transplantation, while their brentuximab vedotin exposure varied. The CDR3 runs 14 residues. In germline, CDR1 is SNHLY, CDR2 FYNNEI. This clone was found once. This TCR was sampled from a human donor with classical Hodgkin lymphoma. This sequence joins TRBV2 and TRBJ2-5; 13 bases line up with TRBD2. Judging by the DNA end, TRBJ2-7 fits better; the J call may be wrong. The material sequenced was peripheral blood mononuclear cells (PBMCs), taken before the fourth cycle of nivolumab. The CDR3 DNA follows: TGTGCCAGCAGCGGACTAGCGGGAGCCTACGAGCAGTACTTC. This gives the protein CASSGLAGAYEQYF.